The sequence of this T cell receptor beta chain was determined in a study of graft-versus-host responses after intestinal transplantation. Study at large: The whole recipient group had anti-thymocyte globulin induction followed by tacrolimus and steroids for about three years.

This clone is medium-sized in the sample. Assay used: immunoSEQ multiplex PCR; TCRdb lists only in-frame clones, some missing. The data hold 8,500 to 11,000 clones, with around 29% observed a single time. CDR1 and CDR2 (germline): MNHNY, SVGAGI (reference sequence). The V and J ends lost 2 bases and 3 bases, in that order; junction bases with no gene match: 7. The CDR3 has 16 amino acids. The receptor was derived from a human patient who was an organ donor for intestinal transplantation. The chain recombines TRBV6-6 with TRBJ1-3; 7 nucleotides agree with TRBD1. Sample: alloreactive CD4+ T cells from a mixed lymphocyte reaction culture, taken before transplantation. Indicated subset: CFSE-low proliferating T cells sorted from approximately six-day pre-transplant mixed lymphocyte reaction (GvH or HvG direction). The CDR3 loop reads CASSYTGQSVGNTIYF. The CDR3 DNA follows: TGTGCCAGCAGTTACACGGGACAGTCTGTTGGAAACACCATATATTTT.